A single T cell receptor beta chain is shown here with its context. This CDR3 has 18 amino acids. CDR1 and CDR2 (germline): SEHNR, FQNEAQ (reference sequence). Unmatched junction bases numbered 16, after V lost 5 bases and J lost 2 bases. This record belongs to a study of T cell changes during pregnancy in multiple sclerosis. The data were produced by immunoSEQ multiplex PCR, yet TCRdb's version contains in-frame clones alone and is incomplete. The data show over 35,000 clones, about 92% seen once. This receptor was obtained from a female donor with multiple sclerosis, enrolled in a pregnancy study. The specimen sequenced was peripheral blood. The V call is TRBV7-9, the J call TRBJ2-7, with 9 bases identical to TRBD2. CDR3 DNA: TGTGCCAGCAGCCCACCGGGACTAGCAATAGCGGGGGCCTACGAGCAGTACTTC. As protein: CASSPPGLAIAGAYEQYF.